This T cell receptor (beta chain) was sequenced during a study of cytotoxic CD8 clonotypes in ibrutinib-treated CLL. The study, taken as a whole, reports: Clonality correlated strongly with circulating CD8+ T cells and exceeded age-matched healthy donors at baseline.

Clones were sequenced by immunoSEQ multiplex PCR, and TCRdb holds only the in-frame ones, with some missing. Of about 200,000 clones in the sample, approximately 72% were seen once. V lost 2 bases to trimming and J lost 7 bases; unmatched junction nucleotides: 7. Germline V gene sequence: CDR1 SGHRS, CDR2 YFSETQ. The CDR3 consists of 15 residues. A note on this clone: Its antigen is not known.

This clonotype originated in a human donor with chronic lymphocytic leukemia. The V and J genes are TRBV5-1 and TRBJ2-3, with TRBD2 matching 10 bases. Sequencing used PBMCs, obtained after 24 months of ibrutinib treatment. The CDR3 spells CASSLGASGRNTQYF. As DNA, the CDR3 is TGCGCCAGCAGCTTAGGGGCTAGCGGGAGAAATACGCAGTATTTT. Drawing the rest from reference TRBV5-1 and TRBJ2-3, the complete variable domain is KAGVTQTPRYLIKTRGQQVTLSCSPISGHRSVSWYQQTPGQGLQFLFEYFSETQRNKGNFPGRFSGRQFSNSRSEMNVSTLELGDSALYLCASSLGASGRNTQYFGPGTRLTVL.